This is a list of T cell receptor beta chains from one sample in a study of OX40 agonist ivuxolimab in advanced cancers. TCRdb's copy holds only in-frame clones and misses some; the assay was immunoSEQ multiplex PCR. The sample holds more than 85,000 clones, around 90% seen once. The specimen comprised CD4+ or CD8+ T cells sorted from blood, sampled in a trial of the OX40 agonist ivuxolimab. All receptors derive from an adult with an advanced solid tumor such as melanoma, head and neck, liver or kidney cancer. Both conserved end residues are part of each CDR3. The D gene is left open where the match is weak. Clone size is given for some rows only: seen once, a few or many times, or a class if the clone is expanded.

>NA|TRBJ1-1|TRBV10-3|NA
CASSSPGGYTEAFF
TGTGCCAGCAGTTCCCCGGGGGGCTACACTGAAGCTTTCTTT
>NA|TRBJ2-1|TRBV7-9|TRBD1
CASSGQGSRSYYEQFF
TGTGCCAGCAGCGGACAGGGCTCCCGATCCTACTACGAGCAGTTCTTC
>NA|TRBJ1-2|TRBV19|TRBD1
CASIPTGNYGYTF
TGTGCCAGTATTCCGACAGGGAATTATGGCTACACCTTC
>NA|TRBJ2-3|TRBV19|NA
CASKTLSSTDTQYF
TGTGCCAGTAAGACATTGTCTAGCACAGATACGCAGTATTTT
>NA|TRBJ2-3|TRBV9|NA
CASSVAGQGTPDTQYF
TGTGCCAGCAGCGTAGCGGGGCAGGGAACGCCAGATACGCAGTATTTT
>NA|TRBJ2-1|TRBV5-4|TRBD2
CASNRGGANYNEQFF
TGTGCCAGCAACCGCGGGGGGGCCAACTACAATGAGCAGTTCTTC
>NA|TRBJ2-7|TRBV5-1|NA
CASSLSSPYEQYF
TGCGCCAGCAGCTTAAGCTCTCCCTACGAGCAGTACTTC
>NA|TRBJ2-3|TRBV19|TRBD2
CASSIGGGVTDTQYF
TGTGCCAGTAGTATAGGTGGGGGGGTCACAGATACGCAGTATTTT
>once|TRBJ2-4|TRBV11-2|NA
CASSLPLPHIQYF
TGTGCCAGCAGCTTGCCCCTCCCTCACATTCAGTACTTC
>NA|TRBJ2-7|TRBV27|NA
CASSRGNEQYF
TGTGCCAGCTCAAGAGGCAACGAGCAGTACTTC
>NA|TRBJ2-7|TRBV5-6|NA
CASSLNLGNEQYF
TGTGCCAGCAGCTTGAACCTGGGGAACGAGCAGTACTTC
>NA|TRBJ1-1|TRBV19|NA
CASSIGNTLLNTEAFF
TGTGCCAGTAGTATAGGTAACACCTTATTGAACACTGAAGCTTTCTTT
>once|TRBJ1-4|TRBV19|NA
CASKRISGATNEKLFF
TGTGCCAGTAAAAGGATCTCAGGGGCAACTAATGAAAAACTGTTTTTT
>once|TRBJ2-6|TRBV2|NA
CASRDRLSGANVLTF
TGTGCCAGCAGGGACAGACTCTCTGGGGCCAACGTCCTGACTTTC
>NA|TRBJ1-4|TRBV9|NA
CASSVAGQTNEKLFF
TGTGCCAGCAGCGTAGCTGGGCAGACTAATGAAAAACTGTTTTTT
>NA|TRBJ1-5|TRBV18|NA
CASSGGWNQPQHF
TGTGCCAGCTCGGGGGGGTGGAATCAGCCCCAGCATTTT
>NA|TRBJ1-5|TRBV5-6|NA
CASSVGAHYSNQPQHF
TGTGCCAGCAGCGTTGGGGCCCACTATAGCAATCAGCCCCAGCATTTT
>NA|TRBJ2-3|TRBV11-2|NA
CASSLDPWWENTDTQYF
TGTGCCAGCAGCTTAGATCCGTGGTGGGAGAACACAGATACGCAGTATTTT
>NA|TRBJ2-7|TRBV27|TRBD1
CASSPDRVAYEQYF
TGTGCCAGCAGTCCCGACAGGGTAGCCTACGAGCAGTACTTC